The subject of this entry is one TCR beta chain. The data were obtained in a study of immune heterogeneity within non-small cell lung tumors. Each sample used roughly 0.65 ug of genomic DNA from bulk tumor tissue. Surgery yielded several widely spaced biopsies per primary tumor. Curative surgical treatment was performed in patients who had newly diagnosed, untreated non-small cell lung cancer. CDR1 is SGHTS and CDR2 is YDEGEE in the germline V gene. The germline V and J ends were trimmed by 2 bases and 4 bases, with 11 bases remaining between them. This CDR3 is 14 amino acids long. TCR beta CDR3 was amplified by multiplex PCR, first round around 10 cycles, 32 V and 13 J primers. From the multiplex PCR reads, TCRdb called clonotypes with MiXCR, one entry per CDR3 protein. The profile covers 11,000 or so distinct CDR3 sequences, with less than 30% appearing a single time and 10% to 15% taken by the ten largest.

This receptor was identified in a man between 50 and 59 years old with non-small cell lung cancer. The rearrangement uses TRBV5-8 and TRBJ2-3; no definite D call. Material for sequencing was lung tumor tissue. DNA for the CDR3: TGTGCCAGCAGCTTTTCCGGTAATCCAGATACGCAGTATTTT. Protein: CASSFSGNPDTQYF.